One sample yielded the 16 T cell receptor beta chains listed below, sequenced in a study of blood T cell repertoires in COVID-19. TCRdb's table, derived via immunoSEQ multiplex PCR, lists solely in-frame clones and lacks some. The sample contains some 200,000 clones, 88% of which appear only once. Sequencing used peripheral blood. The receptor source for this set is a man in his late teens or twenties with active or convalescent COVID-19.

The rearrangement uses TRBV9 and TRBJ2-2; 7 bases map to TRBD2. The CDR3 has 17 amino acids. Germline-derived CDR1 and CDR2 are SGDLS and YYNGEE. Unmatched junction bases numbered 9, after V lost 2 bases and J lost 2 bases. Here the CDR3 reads CASSVHRTRFNTGELFF. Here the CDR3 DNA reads TGTGCCAGCAGCGTGCATCGGACTAGGTTTAACACCGGGGAGCTGTTTTTT.

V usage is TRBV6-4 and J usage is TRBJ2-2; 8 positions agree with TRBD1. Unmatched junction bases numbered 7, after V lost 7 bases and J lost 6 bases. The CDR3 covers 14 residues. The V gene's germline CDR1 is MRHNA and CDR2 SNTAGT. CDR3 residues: CASKDRAWAGELFF. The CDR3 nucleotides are TGTGCCAGCAAGGACAGGGCGTGGGCCGGGGAGCTGTTTTTT.

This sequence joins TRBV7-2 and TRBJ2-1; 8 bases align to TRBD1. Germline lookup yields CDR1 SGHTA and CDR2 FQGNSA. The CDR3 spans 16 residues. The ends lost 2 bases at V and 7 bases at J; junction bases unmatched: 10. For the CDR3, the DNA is TGTGCCAGCAGCTTATTGAGGGCAGGGGGCCGGAATGAGCAGTTCTTC. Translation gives CASSLLRAGGRNEQFF.

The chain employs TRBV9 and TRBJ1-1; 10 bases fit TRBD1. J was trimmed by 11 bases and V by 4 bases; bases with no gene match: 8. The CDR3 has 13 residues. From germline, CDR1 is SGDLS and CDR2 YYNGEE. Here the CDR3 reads CASSREGQGSAFF. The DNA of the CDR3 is TGTGCCAGCAGCCGAGAGGGACAGGGGTCGGCTTTCTTT. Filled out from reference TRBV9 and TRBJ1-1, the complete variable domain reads DSGVTQTPKHLITATGQRVTLRCSPRSGDLSVYWYQQSLDQGLQFLIQYYNGEERAKGNILERFSAQQFPDLHSELNLSSLELGDSALYFCASSREGQGSAFFGQGTRLTVV.

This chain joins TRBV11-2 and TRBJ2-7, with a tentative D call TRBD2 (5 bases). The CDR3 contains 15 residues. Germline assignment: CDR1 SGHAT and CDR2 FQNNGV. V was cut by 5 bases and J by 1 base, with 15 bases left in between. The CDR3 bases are TGTGCCAGCAGCAATGGGAGAGAGGGTTCCTACGAGCAGTACTTC. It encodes CASSNGREGSYEQYF.

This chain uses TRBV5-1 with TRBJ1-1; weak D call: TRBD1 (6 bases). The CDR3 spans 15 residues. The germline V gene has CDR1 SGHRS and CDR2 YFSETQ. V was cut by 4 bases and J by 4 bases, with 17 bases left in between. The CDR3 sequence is CASSPGAGVGTEAFF. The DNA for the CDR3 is TGCGCCAGCAGCCCCGGGGCAGGGGTTGGCACTGAAGCTTTCTTT.

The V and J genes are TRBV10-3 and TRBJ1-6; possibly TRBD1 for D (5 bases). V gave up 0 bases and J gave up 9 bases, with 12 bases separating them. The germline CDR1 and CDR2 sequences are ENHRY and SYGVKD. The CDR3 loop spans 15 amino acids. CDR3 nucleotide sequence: TGTGCCATCAGTGAGTCGCGGCAGGGCGGTTCACCCCTCCACTTT. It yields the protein CAISESRQGGSPLHF.

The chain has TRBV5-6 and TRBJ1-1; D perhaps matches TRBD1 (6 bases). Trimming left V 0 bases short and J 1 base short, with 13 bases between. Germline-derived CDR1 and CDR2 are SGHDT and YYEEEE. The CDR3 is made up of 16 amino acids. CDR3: CASSLAGQPRNTEAFF. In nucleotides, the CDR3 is TGTGCCAGCAGCTTGGCCGGACAGCCGCGGAACACTGAAGCTTTCTTT. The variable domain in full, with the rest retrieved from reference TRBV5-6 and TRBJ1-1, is DAGVTQSPTHLIKTRGQQVTLRCSPKSGHDTVSWYQQALGQGPQFIFQYYEEEERQRGNFPDRFSGHQFPNYSSELNVNALLLGDSALYLCASSLAGQPRNTEAFFGQGTRLTVV.

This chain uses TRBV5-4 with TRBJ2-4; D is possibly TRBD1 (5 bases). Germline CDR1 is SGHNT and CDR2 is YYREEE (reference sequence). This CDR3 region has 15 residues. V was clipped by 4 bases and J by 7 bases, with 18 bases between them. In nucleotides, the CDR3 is TGTGCCAGCAGCACCAAGGTGCAGGGTGCGAACATTCAGTACTTC. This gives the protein CASSTKVQGANIQYF.

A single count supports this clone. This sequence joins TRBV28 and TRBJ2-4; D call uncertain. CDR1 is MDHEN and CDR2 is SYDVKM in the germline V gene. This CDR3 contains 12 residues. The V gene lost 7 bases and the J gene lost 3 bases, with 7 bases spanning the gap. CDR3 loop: CASTESKNIQYF. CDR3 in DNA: TGTGCCAGCACGGAGAGCAAAAACATTCAGTACTTC.

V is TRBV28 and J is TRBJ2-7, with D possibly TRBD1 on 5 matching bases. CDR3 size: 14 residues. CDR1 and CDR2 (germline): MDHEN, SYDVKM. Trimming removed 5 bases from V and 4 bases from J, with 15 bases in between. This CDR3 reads CASSETGLPYEQYF. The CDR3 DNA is TGTGCCAGCAGTGAAACAGGTTTACCTTACGAGCAGTACTTC.

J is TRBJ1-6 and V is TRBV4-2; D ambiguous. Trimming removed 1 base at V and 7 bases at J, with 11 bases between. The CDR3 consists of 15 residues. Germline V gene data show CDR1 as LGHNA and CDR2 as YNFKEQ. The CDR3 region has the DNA TGTGCCAGCAGCCAAGGGGCCAGCCTCAATTCACCCCTCCACTTT. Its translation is CASSQGASLNSPLHF.

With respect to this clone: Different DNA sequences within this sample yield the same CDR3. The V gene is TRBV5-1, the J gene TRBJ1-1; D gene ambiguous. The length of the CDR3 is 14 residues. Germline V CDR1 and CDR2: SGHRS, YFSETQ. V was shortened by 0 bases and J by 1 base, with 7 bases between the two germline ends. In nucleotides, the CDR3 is TGCGCCAGCAGCTTGGGGCAGGCGAACACTGAAGCTTTCTTT. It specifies CASSLGQANTEAFF. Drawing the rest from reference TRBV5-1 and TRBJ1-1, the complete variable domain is KAGVTQTPRYLIKTRGQQVTLSCSPISGHRSVSWYQQTPGQGLQFLFEYFSETQRNKGNFPGRFSGRQFSNSRSEMNVSTLELGDSALYLCASSLGQANTEAFFGQGTRLTVV.

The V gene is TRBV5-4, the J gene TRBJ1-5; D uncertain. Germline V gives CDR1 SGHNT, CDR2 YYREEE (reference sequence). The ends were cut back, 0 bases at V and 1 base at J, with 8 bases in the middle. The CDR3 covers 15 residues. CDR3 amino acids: CASSLDRGSNQPQHF. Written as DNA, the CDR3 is TGTGCCAGCAGCTTGGATCGGGGAAGCAATCAGCCCCAGCATTTT.

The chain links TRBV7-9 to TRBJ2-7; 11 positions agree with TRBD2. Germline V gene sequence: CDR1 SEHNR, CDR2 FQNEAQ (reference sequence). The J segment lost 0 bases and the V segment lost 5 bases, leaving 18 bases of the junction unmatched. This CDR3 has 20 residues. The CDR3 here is CASSTALGSSGRASSYEQYF. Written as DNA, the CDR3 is TGTGCCAGCAGCACCGCTTTAGGTAGTAGCGGGAGGGCAAGCTCCTACGAGCAGTACTTC.

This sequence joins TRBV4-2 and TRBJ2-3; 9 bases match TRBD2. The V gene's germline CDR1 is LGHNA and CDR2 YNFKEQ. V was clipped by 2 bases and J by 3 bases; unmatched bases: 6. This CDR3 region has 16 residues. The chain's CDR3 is CASSQSGTSRTDTQYF. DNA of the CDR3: TGTGCCAGCAGCCAATCCGGGACTAGCCGAACAGATACGCAGTATTTT.